This T cell receptor beta chain was identified during a study of cytotoxic CD8 clonotypes in ibrutinib-treated CLL (dated by TCRdb to the early 2020s). Concerning the study at large: The cohort had 11 to 12 relapsed/refractory and approximately 15 treatment-naive patients; approximately 18 were IGHV unmutated. The response samples were drawn at a median of roughly twelve months into treatment, with a range of roughly 6 to 36 months. Cryopreserved peripheral blood mononuclear cells were obtained prior to treatment, at the time of response, and at either disease progression or sustained remission. Every remission and progressive disease sample was obtained while ibrutinib was still being received by the patients. On average, each sample had roughly 250,000 productive templates and more than 85,000 productive rearrangements. Responses were partial in some 24 patients and complete in 2; after median about 63 months follow-up, 14 stayed in remission and roughly twelve progressed. Of the 85 to 95 participants in the trial, roughly 26 had longitudinal samples available.

What the research found in general, with its limitations: Public clonotypes were found to be uncommon and were observed to contract or remain stable during treatment; the increase in clonality was shown to reflect expansion of private clonotypes at ibrutinib response. Sampling times were not matched between sustained-remission and progressing patients, and lymph node repertoires were not studied. Clonality rose at ibrutinib response, remained stable during sustained remission, and dropped back toward baseline at progression. Baseline clonality exceeded that of age-matched healthy donors and correlated strongly with circulating CD8+ T-cell counts.

About this clone: No antigen is known for it. No clone much larger than this one lies a single base away; base qualities are absent.

Each clonotype received, on average, about 10x coverage in deep resolution sequencing performed on a MiSeq, where the target depth lay between 1 in 1 million and 1 in 200,000 T cells. The immunoSEQ hsTCRB Kit was used to generate TCR beta libraries. The authors processed their data as follows. ImmunoSEQ Data Assistant and ImmunoSEQ Analyzer were used for data analysis, and V, D and J genes were assigned according to IMGT definitions. Clonality was computed as one minus normalized Shannon entropy of productive rearrangement frequencies, ranging from 0 to 1. Only overrepresented clonotypes making up at least 0.05% of the repertoire of each patient were included in the public clonotype analysis. About a dozen age-matched healthy donor repertoires from immuneACCESS served as clonality controls. The source is immuneACCESS, and TCRdb retained only in-frame sequences with V and J called. Part of the clones is not carried over; for the studies checked, unresolved V genes explain less than half of this, and the remainder is unexplained. V and J calls plus clone size are reproduced from that table; the DNA served to infer D and trimming. For this sample there are about 68,000 clones; around 82% appear just once. Together, the top ten hold roughly 7.1% of the sample.

V is pruned by 4 bases and J by 6 bases, leaving 11 bases of the junction without a gene match. Taken from the germline V gene (reference sequence), the CDR1 and CDR2 loops are MNHEY and SMNVEV. Measured from the cysteine to the phenylalanine, the CDR3 is 17 residues long. Here the CDR3 DNA is all that survives: 51 bases in frame from base 1. Reading the label with the study, this specimen's time point is: progressive disease on ibrutinib. For TCR beta library preparation, approximately 2.2 micrograms of genomic DNA were isolated from cryopreserved PBMCs. Longitudinal blood samples from CLL patients on ibrutinib monotherapy underwent high-throughput TCR beta sequencing. The patients took part in an open-label, single-center phase 2 trial of ibrutinib monotherapy.

This clonotype originated in a human donor with chronic lymphocytic leukemia. The specimen comprised PBMCs, sampled at disease progression, from a patient treated with ibrutinib. The rearrangement joined TRBV27 to TRBJ1-6, with 8 bases in between that match TRBD1. The CDR3 reads CASSSRQGIGGNSPLHF. The base sequence is TGTGCCAGCAGTTCGAGACAGGGGATAGGGGGTAATTCACCCCTCCACTTT.